This record looks at one T cell receptor (beta chain) sequence and its context. The sample originates from a study of T cell changes during pregnancy in multiple sclerosis. Assay: immunoSEQ multiplex PCR; the TCRdb copy retains only in-frame clones and omits some. The table has 40,000 to 60,000 clones, about nine tenths seen once. V gave up 5 bases and J gave up 10 bases; unmatched junction bases: 9. The CDR3 is made up of 14 amino acids. Germline loops: CDR1 PRHDT, CDR2 FYEKMQ (reference sequence). The TCR originated in a female donor with multiple sclerosis, enrolled in a pregnancy study. The V gene is TRBV13, the J gene TRBJ2-1; 9 bases are a match to TRBD1. Material: CD8+ T cells from peripheral blood mononuclear cells, obtained after pregnancy. The CDR3, as DNA: TGTGCCAGCAGCCGCGACAGGGGGGGGTCGGAGCAGTTCTTC. It translates to CASSRDRGGSEQFF.